This note documents a single T cell receptor beta chain sequence. Its antigen is currently unknown. The sample comes from a study of CD8 T cells in Susac syndrome. After extraction with the RNeasy kit, roughly 0.45 to 1 ug of the RNA was reverse transcribed using random hexamers. Via MiXCR, TCRdb re-called the immunoSEQ multiplex PCR reads, giving one row per CDR3 protein. The table includes 150,000 to 200,000 distinct CDR3 sequences, around 94% detected once. Notes on the study in general: Clonal expansion did not appear in Susac syndrome CD4+ T cell repertoires. TCR sequencing and HLA analysis covered a relatively small number of individuals.

Trimming at V came to 7 bases and at J to 3 bases, leaving 6 bases not matched to a gene. The CDR3 loop spans 14 amino acids. The germline V gene has CDR1 ENHRY and CDR2 SYGVKD. High-throughput TCR beta sequencing covered peripheral CD8+ and CD4+ T cells. The Susac syndrome patients fit the recently defined diagnostic criteria for definite or probable disease. This sequence was found in a human donor with Susac syndrome. This chain uses TRBV10-3 with TRBJ2-7, with TRBD1 matching 10 bases. Sequencing was done on a sample of CD4+ T cells from PBMCs. Here the CDR3 reads CAINPGTGVYEQYF. The CDR3 DNA follows: TGTGCCATCAACCCCGGGACAGGGGTCTACGAGCAGTACTTC.